The present T cell receptor (beta chain) was sequenced within a study of cytomegalovirus exposure and HLA in healthy donors. Study-level background: Falling in the Caucasian-associated ancestry cluster were about four fifths of some 400 genotyped donors. Study conclusions and caveats: In a later analysis, compared with equally common non-associated chains, HLA-associated beta chains were more expanded. Investigators reported approximately 170 TCR beta chains as tied to cytomegalovirus. Most of the TCR beta V segments (in an earlier analysis) were productive either about 90% or about 30% of the time.

The sample holds a few counts of this clone. The antigen is not known. The germline V and J ends were trimmed by 6 bases and 0 bases, with 9 bases remaining between them. Per the germline V gene, CDR1 is MNHEY and CDR2 is SVGAGI. The CDR3 covers 14 residues. In the PCR, 60 Vbeta and 13 Jbeta primers were used. TCRdb's copy holds only in-frame clones and misses some; the assay was immunoSEQ multiplex PCR. The sample includes about 140,000 clones, about two thirds of them seen just once. This chain joins TRBV6-5 and TRBJ1-5; no definite D call. This sequence originates from a man aged 35-49 years in good health and CMV-seronegative. Sequencing input: PBMCs. For the CDR3, the DNA is TGTGCCAGCAGCACAGTGGGTAGCAATCAGCCCCAGCATTTT. Translation gives CASSTVGSNQPQHF.